What follows are 4 T cell receptor beta chains derived from one specimen sequenced in a study of response to subunit inactivated influenza vaccine. MiXCR was run by TCRdb on the RT-PCR reads, yielding one entry per CDR3 protein. The sample yields about 620,000 distinct CDR3 sequences, 11% seen once. The same sample was also studied in work on T cells expressing NK-cell markers. Turning to that study: UMI-tagged 5'RACE template switching yielded the TCR beta cDNA.

Material: PBMCs from blood, obtained on the day of vaccination. These receptors originate from a man aged 50-60 years who received an inactivated influenza vaccine.

The chain carries TRBV6-1 and TRBJ1-1; D not certain. Germline lookup yields CDR1 MNHNS and CDR2 SASEGT. The germline V and J ends were trimmed by 5 bases and 0 bases, with 19 bases remaining between them. The CDR3 is 17 amino acids. CDR3 coding DNA: TGTGCCAGCAGTCATGGTTTTAGGGATCGGTTGAACACTGAAGCTTTCTTT. Translating it yields CASSHGFRDRLNTEAFF.

This clonotype was picked up a small number of times. This chain connects TRBV2 to TRBJ2-2; no reliable D call. Germline CDR1 SNHLY, CDR2 FYNNEI. There are 17 residues in the CDR3. Trimming left V 4 bases short and J 2 bases short, with 17 bases between. The CDR3 DNA is TGTGCCAGCAGTGCGAGCCTAGGGCCCCACAACACCGGGGAGCTGTTTTTT. Protein sequence: CASSASLGPHNTGELFF.

This clonotype was recorded a few times. The chain links TRBV12-3 or TRBV12-4 to TRBJ2-5; the D gene is possibly TRBD2 (6 bases). This CDR3 region has 12 residues. The ends were cut back, 6 bases at V and 6 bases at J, with 11 bases in the middle. The CDR3 nucleotides are TGTGCCAGCAGAGGCGGGGAAAAGACCCAGTACTTC. This encodes CASRGGEKTQYF.

This clonotype was seen a few times. The chain recombines TRBV7-9 with TRBJ2-5; TRBD1 matches 7 bases. CDR1 is SEHNR, CDR2 FQNEAQ, per germline (reference sequence). The length of the CDR3 is 16 residues. Trimming took 4 bases from V and 3 from J; bases not matched to a gene: 11. For the CDR3, the DNA is TGTGCCAGCAGCTCGCCCGGGACAGAGCTAAAAGAGACCCAGTACTTC. It codes for CASSSPGTELKETQYF. The full variable domain, in which reference TRBV7-9 and TRBJ2-5 provide the parts outside the CDR3, is DTGVSQNPRHKITKRGQNVTFRCDPISEHNRLYWYRQTLGQGPEFLTYFQNEAQLEKSRLLSDRFSAERPKGSFSTLEIQRTEQGDSAMYLCASSSPGTELKETQYFGPGTRLLVL.